A single sample gave rise to the 31 T cell receptor beta chains below, sequenced in a study of blood T cell repertoires in COVID-19. Profiled with immunoSEQ multiplex PCR; TCRdb holds only in-frame clones, not every one. Of about 180,000 clones listed, 70% to 90% are singletons. The specimen was peripheral blood. These receptors were taken from a middle-aged man with active or convalescent COVID-19.

V and J are TRBV11-1 and TRBJ2-7; D uncertain. V lost 6 bases and J lost 2, with 14 bases in between. CDR1 is SGHAT and CDR2 is FQDESV in the germline V gene (reference sequence). CDR3 length equals 14 residues. The CDR3 DNA is TGTGCCAGCAGAGCTGTCGAGAGCACCTACGAGCAGTACTTC. Protein: CASRAVESTYEQYF.

The chain couples TRBV30 to TRBJ2-5; a weak D match, TRBD2 (6 bases). Trimming removed 0 bases at V and 2 bases at J, with 10 bases between. CDR3 length: 14 residues. CDR1 is GTSNPN, CDR2 SVGIG, per germline (reference sequence). CDR3 protein: CAWSVEAGQETQYF. The CDR3 coding sequence is TGTGCCTGGAGTGTAGAGGCGGGACAAGAGACCCAGTACTTC.

For the CDR3, the DNA is TGTGCCTGGCACAGGGTTGAGTATGGCTACACCTTC. Translating gives CAWHRVEYGYTF. The gene calls are TRBV30 and TRBJ1-2; D is perhaps TRBD1 (6 bases). The V gene lost 5 bases and the J gene lost 5 bases, with 12 bases spanning the gap. Germline-derived CDR1 and CDR2 are GTSNPN and SVGIG (reference sequence). This CDR3 contains 12 residues.

The V gene is TRBV25-1, the J gene TRBJ1-6; D is unresolved. The CDR3 is made up of 13 amino acids. CDR1 and CDR2 from the germline V gene are MGHDK and SYGVNS. The V end lost 1 base, the J end lost 7 bases, and 5 bases lay between the germline ends. This CDR3 is CASSESLNSPLHF. The CDR3 DNA reads as TGTGCCAGCAGTGAATCCCTGAATTCACCCCTCCACTTT.

J is TRBJ1-2 and V is TRBV6-5; 8 nucleotides align to TRBD1. The length of the CDR3 is 15 residues. V was clipped by 6 bases and J by 0 bases; unmatched bases: 6. Per the germline V gene, CDR1 is MNHEY and CDR2 is SVGAGI. DNA of the CDR3: TGTGCCAGCAGGAATGACAGGGGATCTAACTATGGCTACACCTTC. Protein sequence: CASRNDRGSNYGYTF.

This chain connects TRBV30 to TRBJ1-6; the D gene is possibly TRBD1 (6 bases). This CDR3 region has 12 residues. V was trimmed by 5 bases and J by 7 bases, leaving 9 bases between them. Germline V gene data show CDR1 as GTSNPN and CDR2 as SVGIG (reference sequence). CDR3 sequence (DNA): TGTGCCTGGGGACAGTGGAATTCACCCCTCCACTTT. Its translation is CAWGQWNSPLHF. The full variable domain, with the rest looked up from reference TRBV30 and TRBJ1-6, is SQTIHQWPATLVQPVGSPLSLECTVEGTSNPNLYWYRQAAGRGLQLLFYSVGIGQISSEVPQNLSASRPQDRQFILSSKKLLLSDSGFYLCAWGQWNSPLHFGNGTRLTVT.

The rearrangement joins TRBV7-3 to TRBJ1-1; the D gene is possibly TRBD1 (6 bases). Trimming shortened V by 5 bases and J by 1 base, and 14 bases separated the two germline ends. This CDR3 region has 15 residues. Germline values: CDR1 SGHTA, CDR2 FQGTGA. The CDR3 loop is CASSRSGHTNTEAFF. The DNA for the CDR3 is TGTGCCAGCAGCCGATCGGGACACACGAACACTGAAGCTTTCTTT. Full variable domain (remainder filled in from reference TRBV7-3 and TRBJ1-1): GAGVSQTPSNKVTEKGKYVELRCDPISGHTALYWYRQSLGQGPEFLIYFQGTGAADDSGLPNDRFFAVRPEGSVSTLKIQRTERGDSAVYLCASSRSGHTNTEAFFGQGTRLTVV.

This clone came up once. The gene calls are TRBV6-4 and TRBJ2-5, with 10 bases that match TRBD2. Germline assignment: CDR1 MRHNA and CDR2 SNTAGT. Unmatched junction bases numbered 6, after V lost 5 bases and J lost 3 bases. The CDR3 contains 15 residues. The CDR3 protein is CASSLLAGDEETQYF. CDR3 DNA: TGTGCCAGCAGTCTGCTAGCGGGGGACGAAGAGACCCAGTACTTC.

This clone was found once. This sequence joins TRBV7-6 and TRBJ1-1; D is perhaps TRBD1 (5 bases). The V gene lost 3 bases and the J gene lost 4 bases, with 15 bases spanning the gap. There are 15 residues in the CDR3. In germline, CDR1 is SGHVS, CDR2 FNYEAQ. The CDR3 here is CASSLKGNYGTEAFF. The CDR3 nucleotides are TGTGCCAGCAGCTTGAAGGGGAACTACGGCACTGAAGCTTTCTTT.

The chain uses TRBV19 and TRBJ1-4, with a possible D match to TRBD1 (5 bases). The CDR3 is 16 amino acids. Germline lookup yields CDR1 LNHDA and CDR2 SQIVND (reference sequence). With 6 bases removed from V and 5 bases from J, the gap between germline ends came to 19 bases. This CDR3 reads CASRRTLTETNEKLFF. CDR3 coding DNA: TGTGCCAGTAGACGGACCCTGACAGAAACAAATGAAAAACTGTTTTTT.

This chain links TRBV5-6 with TRBJ1-6, with no clear D. Germline-derived CDR1 and CDR2 are SGHDT and YYEEEE. V was trimmed by 3 bases and J by 1 base, leaving 14 bases between them. This CDR3 comprises 17 residues. CDR3 coding DNA: TGTGCCAGCAGCTCCGACCGGGGATCATCCTATAATTCACCCCTCCACTTT. Its translation: CASSSDRGSSYNSPLHF.

In nucleotides, the CDR3 is TGTGCCAGCAGTCTTACAGCTGGCACTGAAGCTTTCTTT. Amino acids: CASSLTAGTEAFF. V is TRBV28 and J is TRBJ1-1, with D hard to call. Germline-derived CDR1 and CDR2 are MDHEN and SYDVKM. The CDR3 totals 13 residues. Trimming stripped 5 bases from V and 4 bases from J, with 11 bases between.

The chain employs TRBV5-1 and TRBJ2-2, with D perhaps matching TRBD1 (5 bases). This CDR3 has 15 residues. Per the germline V gene, CDR1 is SGHRS and CDR2 is YFSETQ. The V end lost 0 bases, the J end lost 6 bases, and 12 bases lay between the germline ends. The CDR3 DNA is TGCGCCAGCAGCTTGGAGGCAGGGCCGGCCGGGGAGCTGTTTTTT. Protein product: CASSLEAGPAGELFF.

This chain links TRBV7-2 with TRBJ1-2; 8 bases agree with TRBD1. Germline lookup yields CDR1 SGHTA and CDR2 FQGNSA. The CDR3 extends over 14 amino acids. V was clipped by 6 bases and J by 8 bases; unmatched bases: 11. The CDR3 nucleotides are TGTGCCAGCAGTCAAATAACAGGGGGAGTAGGCTACACCTTC. Its protein is CASSQITGGVGYTF.

This clone was seen only once. The chain recombines TRBV2 with TRBJ2-7; D possibly corresponds to TRBD1 (6 bases). CDR1 is SNHLY and CDR2 is FYNNEI in the germline V gene. The V gene lost 7 bases and the J gene lost 0 bases, with 10 bases spanning the gap. The CDR3 covers 13 residues. The CDR3 spells CASIRDNSYEQYF. In DNA form, the CDR3 reads TGTGCCAGCATAAGGGACAACTCCTACGAGCAGTACTTC.

The V and J genes are TRBV4-3 and TRBJ2-1; 7 bases agree with TRBD2. The CDR3 consists of 18 residues. Germline assignment: CDR1 LGHNA and CDR2 YSLEER. V lost 3 bases and J lost 0; bases outside the gene matches: 11. The CDR3 nucleotides read TGCGCCAGCAGCCAGGTCCCCCCCTCGGGGGGCTCCTACAATGAGCAGTTCTTC. It yields the protein CASSQVPPSGGSYNEQFF.

This clone was seen once. This rearrangement joins TRBV4-1 to TRBJ2-5; the match to TRBD1 covers 9 bases. There are 16 residues in the CDR3. Trimming removed 4 bases from V and 7 bases from J; junction bases left unmatched: 13. From germline, CDR1 is MGHRA and CDR2 YSYEKL. In DNA form, the CDR3 reads TGCGCCAGCAGCCCCGCCGGACAGGGGTCTGGGGCGACCCAGTACTTC. Amino acid sequence: CASSPAGQGSGATQYF.

The chain combines TRBV27 with TRBJ2-7; perhaps TRBD1 as D (6 bases). The CDR3 covers 14 residues. Germline V gene lookup returns CDR1 MNHEY and CDR2 SMNVEV (reference sequence). Trimming shortened V by 5 bases and J by 6 bases, and 17 bases separated the two germline ends. CDR3 residues: CASSRQAPRGEQYF. The CDR3 nucleotides read TGTGCCAGCAGTCGACAGGCGCCTCGGGGCGAGCAGTACTTC.

CDR3 DNA sequence: TGTGCCAGCAGCCGACGGCAGGAGGTGGCTGGCTACACCTTC. It is translated as CASSRRQEVAGYTF. This sequence joins TRBV6-5 and TRBJ1-2; D gene ambiguous. The CDR3 extends over 14 amino acids. Trimming stripped 6 bases from V and 7 bases from J, with 18 bases between. From germline, CDR1 is MNHEY and CDR2 SVGAGI.

CDR3 nucleotides: TGTGCCAGCGGGAGGAGCTCCTACGAGCAGTACTTC. Translating gives CASGRSSYEQYF. This sequence joins TRBV12-3 or TRBV12-4 and TRBJ2-7; possible D gene TRBD2, 6 bases. The CDR3 runs 12 residues. Trimming stripped 8 bases from V and 0 bases from J, with 8 bases between.

This clone was seen just once. CDR3 coding DNA: TGTGCCAGCAGCCTACTTTTAGGGACAGGGGGCGACGGTGGCTACACCTTC. The encoded protein is CASSLLLGTGGDGGYTF. This rearrangement joins TRBV9 to TRBJ1-2; 12 bases match TRBD1. Germline assignment: CDR1 SGDLS and CDR2 YYNGEE. The CDR3 spans 17 residues. Germline trimming cut 4 bases from V and 7 bases from J; bases unmatched to any gene: 14.

The chain combines TRBV7-2 with TRBJ2-1; D uncertain. The CDR3 is 12 residues long. Per the germline V gene, CDR1 is SGHTA and CDR2 is FQGNSA. The V end was cut by 5 bases, the J end by 3 bases, with 5 bases between. For the CDR3, the DNA is TGTGCCAGCAGCCGCAGCTACAATGAGCAGTTCTTC. It specifies CASSRSYNEQFF.

The V gene is TRBV7-9, the J gene TRBJ2-3; 13 nucleotides match TRBD2. Looked up from germline, CDR1 is SEHNR and CDR2 is FQNEAQ (reference sequence). The CDR3 has 17 amino acids. The V and J ends lost 3 bases and 6 bases, in that order; junction bases with no gene match: 9. For the CDR3, the DNA is TGTGCCAGCAGCTTTAGAACTAGCGGGGGGGCGGAGGATACGCAGTATTTT. Its translation: CASSFRTSGGAEDTQYF.

The genes are TRBV4-1 and TRBJ1-2, with 7 bases aligning to TRBD1. Germline V gene sequence: CDR1 MGHRA, CDR2 YSYEKL. V gave up 2 bases and J gave up 6 bases; unmatched junction bases: 6. The CDR3 is 14 amino acids. The CDR3 loop is CASSQPTGDHGYTF. CDR3 nucleotides: TGCGCCAGCAGCCAACCCACAGGGGATCATGGCTACACCTTC.

This chain uses TRBV19 with TRBJ1-6; TRBD1 matches at 7 bases. The germline V gene has CDR1 LNHDA and CDR2 SQIVND (reference sequence). J lost 5 bases, V lost 6 bases, and 1 base had no gene match. The CDR3 totals 13 residues. The CDR3 nucleotides read TGTGCCAGTAGCGGGACAGATAATTCACCCCTCCACTTT. Residues: CASSGTDNSPLHF.

This clone was counted once. The gene calls are TRBV2 and TRBJ1-5; the match to TRBD1 covers 7 bases. V lost 3 bases to trimming and J lost 2 bases; unmatched junction nucleotides: 4. The CDR3 contains 15 residues. CDR1 is SNHLY, CDR2 FYNNEI, per germline. In nucleotides, the CDR3 is TGTGCCAGCAGTGAGCAGGGGGGAGGCAATCAGCCCCAGCATTTT. Translated: CASSEQGGGNQPQHF.

The sample holds a few counts of this clone. The V gene is TRBV27, the J gene TRBJ1-6, with 9 bases aligning to TRBD1. Per germline, CDR1 MNHEY and CDR2 SMNVEV (reference sequence). The trim removed 2 bases at V and 13 bases at J, leaving 6 bases unmatched. CDR3 length equals 14 residues. The CDR3 DNA follows: TGTGCCAGCAGTTTAGGGACAGGGCATTTCCCCCTCCACTTT. This encodes CASSLGTGHFPLHF.

CDR3 loop: CATSRKRGLAGDEQYF. The CDR3 DNA is TGTGCCACCAGCAGAAAACGAGGACTAGCGGGGGACGAGCAGTACTTC. V is TRBV15 and J is TRBJ2-7; 13 bases line up with TRBD2. CDR1 is LNHNV, CDR2 YYDKDF, per germline (reference sequence). There are 16 residues in the CDR3. The V and J ends lost 2 bases and 5 bases, in that order; junction bases with no gene match: 6.

The chain uses TRBV6-2 or TRBV6-3 and TRBJ1-2; weak D call: TRBD1 (5 bases). V lost 6 bases to trimming and J lost 5 bases, with 10 bases between them. The CDR3 has 12 amino acids. Per the germline V gene, CDR1 is MNHEY and CDR2 is SVGEGT. CDR3 sequence: CASSPGGYGYTF. In DNA, the CDR3 is TGTGCCAGCAGCCCGGGGGGATATGGCTACACCTTC.

The sample holds a few counts of this clone. The J gene is TRBJ1-2, the V gene TRBV6-5, with no clear D. In germline, CDR1 is MNHEY, CDR2 SVGAGI. CDR3 length: 15 amino acids. The V end was cut by 0 bases, the J end by 7 bases, with 15 bases between. Here the CDR3 reads CASSYSMERASGYTF. CDR3 sequence (DNA): TGTGCCAGCAGTTACTCGATGGAGCGAGCCTCTGGCTACACCTTC.

V gene TRBV28 combines with J gene TRBJ2-3; possible D gene TRBD1, 6 bases. This CDR3 comprises 14 residues. Germline CDR1 MDHEN, CDR2 SYDVKM. The V end was cut by 6 bases, the J end by 0 bases, with 10 bases between. The CDR3 region has the DNA TGTGCCAGCAGCCCAGACAGGAGCACAGATACGCAGTATTTT. Residues: CASSPDRSTDTQYF.